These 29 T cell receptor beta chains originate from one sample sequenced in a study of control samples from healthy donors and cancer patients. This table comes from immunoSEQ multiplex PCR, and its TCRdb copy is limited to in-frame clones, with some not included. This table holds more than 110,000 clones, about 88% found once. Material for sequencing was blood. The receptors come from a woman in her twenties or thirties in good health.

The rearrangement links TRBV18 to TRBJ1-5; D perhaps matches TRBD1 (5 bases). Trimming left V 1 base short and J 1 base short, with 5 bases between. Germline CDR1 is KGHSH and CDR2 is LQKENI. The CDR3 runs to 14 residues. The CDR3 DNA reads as TGTGCCAGCTCACCACAGGGGAGCAATCAGCCCCAGCATTTT. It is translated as CASSPQGSNQPQHF.

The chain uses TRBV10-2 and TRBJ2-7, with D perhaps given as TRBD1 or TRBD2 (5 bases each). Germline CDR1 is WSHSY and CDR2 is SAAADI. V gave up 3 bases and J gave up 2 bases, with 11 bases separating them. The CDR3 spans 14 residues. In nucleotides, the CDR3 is TGCGCCAGCAGTGATCCGGGACGGACCTACGAGCAGTACTTC. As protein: CASSDPGRTYEQYF.

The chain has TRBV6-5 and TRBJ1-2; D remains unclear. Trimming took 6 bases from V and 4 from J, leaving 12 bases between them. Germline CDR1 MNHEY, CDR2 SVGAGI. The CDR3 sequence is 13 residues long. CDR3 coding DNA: TGTGCCAGCAGACCTGACCCTCTCTATGGCTACACCTTC. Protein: CASRPDPLYGYTF.

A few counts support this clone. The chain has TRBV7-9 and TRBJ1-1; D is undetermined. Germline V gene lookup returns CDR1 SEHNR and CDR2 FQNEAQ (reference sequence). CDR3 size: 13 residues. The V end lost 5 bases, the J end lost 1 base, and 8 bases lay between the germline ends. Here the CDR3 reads CASSQTGNTEAFF. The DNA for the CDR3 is TGTGCCAGCAGCCAGACCGGGAACACTGAAGCTTTCTTT.

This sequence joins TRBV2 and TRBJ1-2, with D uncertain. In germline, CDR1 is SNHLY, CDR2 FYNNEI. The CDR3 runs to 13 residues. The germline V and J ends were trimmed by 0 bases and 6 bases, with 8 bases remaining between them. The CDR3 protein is CASSEAGRDGYTF. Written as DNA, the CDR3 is TGTGCCAGCAGTGAAGCCGGTCGTGATGGCTACACCTTC.

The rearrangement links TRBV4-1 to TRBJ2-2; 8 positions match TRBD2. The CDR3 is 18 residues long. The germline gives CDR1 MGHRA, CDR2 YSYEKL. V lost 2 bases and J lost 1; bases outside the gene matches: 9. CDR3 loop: CASSQLGTREGNTGELFF. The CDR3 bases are TGCGCCAGCAGCCAATTGGGGACTAGGGAGGGGAACACCGGGGAGCTGTTTTTT.

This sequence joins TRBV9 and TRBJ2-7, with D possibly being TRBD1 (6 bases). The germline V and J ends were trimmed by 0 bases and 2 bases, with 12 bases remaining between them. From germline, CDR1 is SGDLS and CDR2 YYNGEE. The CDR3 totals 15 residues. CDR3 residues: CASSVATGTTYEQYF. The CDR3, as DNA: TGTGCCAGCAGCGTAGCTACAGGGACCACCTACGAGCAGTACTTC.

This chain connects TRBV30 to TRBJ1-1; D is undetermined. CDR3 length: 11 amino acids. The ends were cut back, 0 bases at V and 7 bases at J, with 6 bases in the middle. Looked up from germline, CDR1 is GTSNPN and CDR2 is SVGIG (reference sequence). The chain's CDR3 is CAWSVQLEAFF. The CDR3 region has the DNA TGTGCCTGGAGTGTACAGCTTGAAGCTTTCTTT.

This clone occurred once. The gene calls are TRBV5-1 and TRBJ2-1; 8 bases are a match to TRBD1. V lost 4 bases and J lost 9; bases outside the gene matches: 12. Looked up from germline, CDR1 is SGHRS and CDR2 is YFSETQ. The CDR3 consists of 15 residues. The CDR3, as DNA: TGCGCCAGCAGCAAAGGACAGGGCCCTCGTGGTGAGCAGTTCTTC. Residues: CASSKGQGPRGEQFF.

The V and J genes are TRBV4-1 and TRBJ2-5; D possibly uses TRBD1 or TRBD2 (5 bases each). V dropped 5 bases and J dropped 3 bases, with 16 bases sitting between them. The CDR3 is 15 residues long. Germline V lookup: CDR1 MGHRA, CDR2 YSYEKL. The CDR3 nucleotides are TGCGCCAGCAGCATAGACCCCCGGGGCAAAGAGACCCAGTACTTC. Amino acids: CASSIDPRGKETQYF.

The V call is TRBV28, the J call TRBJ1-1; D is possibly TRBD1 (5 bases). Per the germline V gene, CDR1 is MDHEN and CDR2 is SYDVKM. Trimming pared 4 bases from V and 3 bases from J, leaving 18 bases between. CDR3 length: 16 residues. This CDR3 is CASSSYGGERDTEAFF. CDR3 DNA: TGTGCCAGCAGTTCCTACGGGGGGGAAAGGGACACTGAAGCTTTCTTT.

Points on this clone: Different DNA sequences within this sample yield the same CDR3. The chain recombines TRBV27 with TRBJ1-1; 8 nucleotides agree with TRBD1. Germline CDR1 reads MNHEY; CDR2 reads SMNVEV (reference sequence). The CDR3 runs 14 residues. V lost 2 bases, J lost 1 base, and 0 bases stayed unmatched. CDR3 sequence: CASSLQGANTEAFF. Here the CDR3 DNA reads TGTGCCAGCAGTTTACAGGGGGCGAACACTGAAGCTTTCTTT.

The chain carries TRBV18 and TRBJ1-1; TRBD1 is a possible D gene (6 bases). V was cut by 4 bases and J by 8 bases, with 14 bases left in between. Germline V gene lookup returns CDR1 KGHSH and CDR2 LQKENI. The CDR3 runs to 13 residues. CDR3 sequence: CASSQWTDSEAFF. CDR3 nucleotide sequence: TGTGCCAGCTCACAGTGGACAGATTCCGAAGCTTTCTTT.

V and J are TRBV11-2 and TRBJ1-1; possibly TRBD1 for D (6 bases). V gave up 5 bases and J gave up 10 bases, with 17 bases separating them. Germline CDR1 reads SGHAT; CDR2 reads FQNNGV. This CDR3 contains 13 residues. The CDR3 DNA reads TGTGCCAGCAGCGTAGGGGGGCTCCTGGGAGCTTTCTTT. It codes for CASSVGGLLGAFF.

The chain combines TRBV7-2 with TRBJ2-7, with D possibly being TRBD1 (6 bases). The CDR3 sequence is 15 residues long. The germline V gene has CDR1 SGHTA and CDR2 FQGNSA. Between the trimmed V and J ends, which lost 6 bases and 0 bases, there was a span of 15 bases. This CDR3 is CASSQVGQNSYEQYF. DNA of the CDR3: TGTGCCAGCAGTCAAGTCGGACAGAACTCCTACGAGCAGTACTTC.

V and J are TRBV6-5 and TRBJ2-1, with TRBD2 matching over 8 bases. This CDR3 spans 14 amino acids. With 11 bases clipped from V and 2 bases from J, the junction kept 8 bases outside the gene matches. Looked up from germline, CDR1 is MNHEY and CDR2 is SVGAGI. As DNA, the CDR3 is TGTGCCTGCAAACCGGGACTAGCCTACAATGAGCAGTTCTTC. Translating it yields CACKPGLAYNEQFF.

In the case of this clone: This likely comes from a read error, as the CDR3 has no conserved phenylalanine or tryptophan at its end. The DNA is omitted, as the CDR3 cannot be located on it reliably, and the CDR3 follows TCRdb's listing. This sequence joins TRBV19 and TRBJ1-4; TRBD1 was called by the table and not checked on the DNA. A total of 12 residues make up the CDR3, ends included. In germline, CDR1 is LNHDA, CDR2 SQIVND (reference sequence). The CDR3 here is CASPTPRQGFLG.

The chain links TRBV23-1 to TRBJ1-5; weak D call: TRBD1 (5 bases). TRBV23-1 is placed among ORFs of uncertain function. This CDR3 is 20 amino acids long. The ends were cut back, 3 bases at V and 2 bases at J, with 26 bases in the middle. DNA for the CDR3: TGCGCCAGCAGTCAGAGGCCCCCGGACACGGAACCTGGGGGCAATCAGCCCCAGCATTTT. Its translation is CASSQRPPDTEPGGNQPQHF.

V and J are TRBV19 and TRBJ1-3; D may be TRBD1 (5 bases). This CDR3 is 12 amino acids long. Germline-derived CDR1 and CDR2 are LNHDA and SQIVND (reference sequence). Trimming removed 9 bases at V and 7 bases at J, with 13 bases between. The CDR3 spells CASGAFVNTIYF. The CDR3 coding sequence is TGTGCCAGCGGGGCCTTTGTGAACACCATATATTTT.

CDR3 in DNA: TGTGCCAGCAGCTTAGGGGGGAAGACCCAGTACTTC. Protein: CASSLGGKTQYF. The chain has TRBV11-3 and TRBJ2-5; possibly TRBD1 or TRBD2 for D (5 bases each). CDR3 length equals 12 residues. Trimming pared 1 base from V and 6 bases from J, leaving 6 bases between. Per the germline V gene, CDR1 is SGHNT and CDR2 is YENEEA. Complete variable domain (other parts from reference TRBV11-3 and TRBJ2-5): EAGVVQSPRYKIIEKKQPVAFWCNPISGHNTLYWYLQNLGQGPELLIRYENEEAVDDSQLPKDRFSAERLKGVDSTLKIQPAELGDSAVYLCASSLGGKTQYFGPGTRLLVL.

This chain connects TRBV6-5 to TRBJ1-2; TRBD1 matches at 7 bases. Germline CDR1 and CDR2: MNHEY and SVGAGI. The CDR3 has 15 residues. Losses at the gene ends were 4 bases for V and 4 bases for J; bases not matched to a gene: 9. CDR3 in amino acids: CASSLVGGAGYGYTF. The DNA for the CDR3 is TGTGCCAGCAGTTTAGTAGGGGGCGCGGGCTATGGCTACACCTTC.

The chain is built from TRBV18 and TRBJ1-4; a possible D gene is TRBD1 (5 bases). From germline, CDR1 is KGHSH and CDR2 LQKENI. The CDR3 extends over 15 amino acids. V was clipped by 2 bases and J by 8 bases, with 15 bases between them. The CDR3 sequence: CASSPAAGVGEKLFF. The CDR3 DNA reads TGTGCCAGCTCACCAGCGGCGGGGGTAGGCGAAAAACTGTTTTTT. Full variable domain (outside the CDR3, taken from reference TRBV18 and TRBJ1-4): NAGVMQNPRHLVRRRGQEARLRCSPMKGHSHVYWYRQLPEEGLKFMVYLQKENIIDESGMPKERFSAEFPKEGPSILRIQQVVRGDSAAYFCASSPAAGVGEKLFFGSGTQLSVL.

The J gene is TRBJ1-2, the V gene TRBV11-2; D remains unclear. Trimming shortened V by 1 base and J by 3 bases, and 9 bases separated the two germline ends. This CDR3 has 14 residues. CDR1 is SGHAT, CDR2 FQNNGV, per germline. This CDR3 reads CASSLAETDYGYTF. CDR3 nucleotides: TGTGCCAGCAGCTTAGCCGAGACGGACTATGGCTACACCTTC.

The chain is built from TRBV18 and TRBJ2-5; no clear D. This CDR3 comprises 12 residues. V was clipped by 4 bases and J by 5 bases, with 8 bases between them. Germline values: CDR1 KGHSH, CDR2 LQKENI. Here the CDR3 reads CASSLNGETQYF. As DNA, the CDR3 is TGTGCCAGCTCACTGAACGGGGAGACCCAGTACTTC.

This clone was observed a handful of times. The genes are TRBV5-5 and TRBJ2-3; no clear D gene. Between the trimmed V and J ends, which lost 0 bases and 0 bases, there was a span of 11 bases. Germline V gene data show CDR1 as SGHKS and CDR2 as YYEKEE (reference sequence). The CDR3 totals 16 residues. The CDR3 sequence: CASSLEDSASTDTQYF. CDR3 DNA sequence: TGTGCCAGCAGCTTGGAGGATTCCGCTAGCACAGATACGCAGTATTTT.

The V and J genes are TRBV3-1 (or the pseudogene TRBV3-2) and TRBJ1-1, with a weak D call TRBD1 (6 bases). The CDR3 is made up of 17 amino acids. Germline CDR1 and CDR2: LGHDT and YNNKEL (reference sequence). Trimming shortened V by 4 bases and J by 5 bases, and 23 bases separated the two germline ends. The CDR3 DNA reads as TGTGCCAGCAGCCTAACACCACAGGGAATGGGTCAGACTGAAGCTTTCTTT. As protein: CASSLTPQGMGQTEAFF.

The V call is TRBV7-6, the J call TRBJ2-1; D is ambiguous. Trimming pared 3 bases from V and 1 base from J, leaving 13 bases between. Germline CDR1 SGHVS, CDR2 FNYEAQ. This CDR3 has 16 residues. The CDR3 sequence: CASSFSFPLSYNEQFF. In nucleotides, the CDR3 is TGTGCCAGCAGCTTTTCCTTCCCCCTGTCCTACAATGAGCAGTTCTTC.

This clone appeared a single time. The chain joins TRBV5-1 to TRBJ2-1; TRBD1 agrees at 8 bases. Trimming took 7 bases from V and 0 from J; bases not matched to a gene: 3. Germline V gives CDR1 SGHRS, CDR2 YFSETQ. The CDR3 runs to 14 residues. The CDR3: CASGTGSSYNEQFF. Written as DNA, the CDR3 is TGCGCCAGCGGGACAGGAAGCTCCTACAATGAGCAGTTCTTC.

This chain's CDR3 is CASSEYGGALGEKLFF. The CDR3 coding sequence is TGTGCCAGCAGTGAATATGGGGGGGCCCTCGGTGAAAAACTGTTTTTT. This chain links TRBV25-1 with TRBJ1-4; perhaps TRBD1 as D (6 bases). The CDR3 contains 16 residues. Germline V gene lookup returns CDR1 MGHDK and CDR2 SYGVNS. Trimming cost V 0 bases and J 7 bases, with 15 bases left between them.